This entry is about one T cell receptor (beta chain). The antigen is undetermined. The germline V gene has CDR1 MDHEN and CDR2 SYDVKM. There are 14 residues in the CDR3. V was cut by 6 bases and J by 7 bases, with 17 bases left in between. Some clones are missing from TCRdb's copy, which holds only in-frame ones; the method was immunoSEQ multiplex PCR. Among around 70,000 clones listed, around 84% were seen once. The data are from a study of OX40 agonist ivuxolimab in advanced cancers. Study-wide results and limits: CD4+ and CD8+ blood T cells expanded clonally by week 6 at 0.1 to 3.0 mg/kg.

The material was CD4+ or CD8+ T cells sorted from blood, obtained in a trial of the OX40 agonist ivuxolimab. The TCR comes from an adult with an advanced solid tumor such as melanoma, head and neck, liver or kidney cancer. The chain combines TRBV28 with TRBJ2-3; unclear D gene. For the CDR3, the DNA is TGTGCCAGCAGCATCCAGCGTCTCGGATATACGCAGTATTTT. It encodes CASSIQRLGYTQYF.